The rows below give T cell receptor beta chains drawn from one sample of a study of blood T cell repertoires in COVID-19. Clones were read by immunoSEQ multiplex PCR, and TCRdb kept only the in-frame ones, dropping some. The top ten clones hold 7.8% of a sample with about 310,000 clones, around 87% of them seen once. The material sequenced was peripheral blood. The receptor source for this set is a woman aged 45-65 years who had recovered from COVID-19. The conserved cysteine and the conserved F or W are not part of the CDR3 here. Fields, in order: V gene, J gene, CDR3 protein.

TRBV5-4,TRBJ2-3,ASSLAPGPRASTDTQY
TRBV5-4,TRBJ1-4,ASSPDRGSEKLF
TRBV28,TRBJ1-6,AAEGGAVSPLH
TRBV28,TRBJ2-1,ASRTSGYNEQF
TRBV11-2,TRBJ1-6,ASSLFGISDSPLH
TRBV6-2/TRBV6-3,TRBJ2-5,ASSPGLAGETQY
TRBV21-1,TRBJ2-2,ASSIYPSRRRNTGELF
TRBV6-5,TRBJ2-7,ASTWQGHYEQY
TRBV7-9,TRBJ1-1,ASSTRDSGVAEAF
TRBV2,TRBJ2-2,ASSVDRANTGELF
TRBV3-1/TRBV3-2,TRBJ2-4,ATGQNIQY
TRBV20-1,TRBJ2-1,SACAAGTGGRAINEQF
TRBV5-6,TRBJ2-7,ASSSTRTGPYYEQY
TRBV7-2,TRBJ2-3,ASSEHLGRVTDTQY
TRBV5-4,TRBJ2-5,ASSRSGRGRSGETQY
TRBV7-8,TRBJ2-7,ASSLGTSGGYEQY
TRBV29-1,TRBJ2-5,SVVRGPETQY
TRBV7-3,TRBJ1-2,ASSPAGQGYGYT
TRBV19,TRBJ1-2,ASSGGTGGGYT
TRBV6-2/TRBV6-3,TRBJ1-2,ASSLIDSYGYT
TRBV6-2/TRBV6-3,TRBJ2-7,ASSYVAGNSYEQY
TRBV11-3,TRBJ1-5,ASSSGAQGTAENQPQH
TRBV9,TRBJ1-6,ASSAPTGGNSPLH
TRBV7-7,TRBJ1-3,ASSLQTGNTIY
TRBV28,TRBJ1-2,ASSLTGTLYGYT
TRBV27,TRBJ2-2,ASSPPLAGGNTGELF
TRBV6-5,TRBJ2-7,ASSYSRDSYEQY
TRBV6-5,TRBJ2-5,ASSPQGMMGETQY